Following are 4 T cell receptor beta chains from one sample sequenced in a study of PD-1 blockade in mismatch repair-deficient tumors. Data came from immunoSEQ multiplex PCR; TCRdb stores just in-frame clones and leaves some out. The profile shows about 84,000 clones, 81% of them singletons. The sequencing here drew on peripheral blood, taken 12 weeks after starting pembrolizumab. These receptors all stem from an adult with mismatch repair-deficient cancer.

The chain combines TRBV25-1 with TRBJ2-1; the match to TRBD2 covers 8 bases. Germline-derived CDR1 and CDR2 are MGHDK and SYGVNS. The CDR3 runs 15 residues. J gave up 12 bases and V 1 base, and 11 bases lay outside the gene matches. In nucleotides, the CDR3 is TGTGCCAGCAGTGAATCGGGACTAGTGCCCTGGGGGCAGTTCTTC. This sequence encodes CASSESGLVPWGQFF.

This clone was seen once. The V call is TRBV9, the J call TRBJ2-3, with 8 bases aligning to TRBD2. Germline loops: CDR1 SGDLS, CDR2 YYNGEE. V shed 1 base, J shed 4 bases, and the junction held 8 bases outside the gene matches. The CDR3 has 16 amino acids. CDR3 DNA: TGTGCCAGCAGCGTATACCCAGCGGGAGTTGCAGATACGCAGTATTTT. Encoded protein: CASSVYPAGVADTQYF.

This clone was counted a few times. The chain joins TRBV30 to TRBJ1-1; no reliable D call. The CDR3 is 13 residues long. Germline-derived CDR1 and CDR2 are GTSNPN and SVGIG (reference sequence). Trimming pared 0 bases from V and 6 bases from J, leaving 11 bases between. In nucleotides, the CDR3 is TGTGCCTGGAGTGTACAGCCAGGTTCTGAAGCTTTCTTT. Its translation is CAWSVQPGSEAFF. Using reference TRBV30 and TRBJ1-1 for the parts outside the CDR3, the full variable domain is SQTIHQWPATLVQPVGSPLSLECTVEGTSNPNLYWYRQAAGRGLQLLFYSVGIGQISSEVPQNLSASRPQDRQFILSSKKLLLSDSGFYLCAWSVQPGSEAFFGQGTRLTVV.

The V and J genes are TRBV30 and TRBJ2-5; D may be TRBD1 (6 bases). Germline V gives CDR1 GTSNPN, CDR2 SVGIG (reference sequence). V was shortened by 5 bases and J by 7 bases, with 17 bases between the two germline ends. The CDR3 extends over 13 amino acids. CDR3 protein: CAWQKTGRGTQYF. In DNA, the CDR3 is TGTGCCTGGCAAAAGACAGGCCGGGGGACCCAGTACTTC.